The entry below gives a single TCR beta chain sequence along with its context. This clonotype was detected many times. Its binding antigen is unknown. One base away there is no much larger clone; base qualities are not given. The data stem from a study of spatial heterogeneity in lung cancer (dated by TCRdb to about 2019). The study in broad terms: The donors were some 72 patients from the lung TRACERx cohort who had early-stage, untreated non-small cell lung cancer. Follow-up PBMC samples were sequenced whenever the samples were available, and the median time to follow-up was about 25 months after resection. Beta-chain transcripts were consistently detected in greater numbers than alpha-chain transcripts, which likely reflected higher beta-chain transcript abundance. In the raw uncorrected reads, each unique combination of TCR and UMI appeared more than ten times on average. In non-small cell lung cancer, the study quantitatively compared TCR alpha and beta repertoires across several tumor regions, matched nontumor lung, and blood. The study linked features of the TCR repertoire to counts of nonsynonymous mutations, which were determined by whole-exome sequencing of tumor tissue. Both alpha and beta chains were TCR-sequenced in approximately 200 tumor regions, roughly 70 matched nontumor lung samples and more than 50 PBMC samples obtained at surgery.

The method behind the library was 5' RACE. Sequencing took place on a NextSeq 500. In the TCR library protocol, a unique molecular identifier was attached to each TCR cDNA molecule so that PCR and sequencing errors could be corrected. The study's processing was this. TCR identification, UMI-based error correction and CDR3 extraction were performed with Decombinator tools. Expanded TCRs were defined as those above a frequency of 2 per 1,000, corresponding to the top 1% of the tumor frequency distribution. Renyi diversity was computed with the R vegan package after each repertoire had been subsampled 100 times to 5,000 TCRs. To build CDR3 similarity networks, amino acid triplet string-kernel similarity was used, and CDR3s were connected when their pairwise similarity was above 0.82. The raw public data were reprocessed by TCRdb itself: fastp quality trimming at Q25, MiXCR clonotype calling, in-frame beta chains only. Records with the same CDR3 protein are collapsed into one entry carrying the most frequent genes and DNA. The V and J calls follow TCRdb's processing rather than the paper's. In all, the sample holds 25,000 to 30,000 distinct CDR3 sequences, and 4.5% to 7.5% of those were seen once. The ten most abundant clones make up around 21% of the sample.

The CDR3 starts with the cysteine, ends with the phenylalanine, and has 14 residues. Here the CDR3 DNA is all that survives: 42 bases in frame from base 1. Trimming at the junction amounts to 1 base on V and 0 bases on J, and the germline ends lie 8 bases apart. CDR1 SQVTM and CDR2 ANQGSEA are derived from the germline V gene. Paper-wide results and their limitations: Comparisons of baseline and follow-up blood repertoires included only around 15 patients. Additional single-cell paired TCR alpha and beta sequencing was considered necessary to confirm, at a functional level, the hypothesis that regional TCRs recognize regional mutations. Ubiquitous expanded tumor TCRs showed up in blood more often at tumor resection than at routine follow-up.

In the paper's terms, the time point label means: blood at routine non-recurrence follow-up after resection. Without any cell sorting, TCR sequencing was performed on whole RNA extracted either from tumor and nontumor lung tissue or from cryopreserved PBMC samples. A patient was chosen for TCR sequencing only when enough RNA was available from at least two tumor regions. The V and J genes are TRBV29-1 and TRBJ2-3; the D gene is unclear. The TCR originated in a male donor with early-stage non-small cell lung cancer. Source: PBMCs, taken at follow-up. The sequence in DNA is TGCAGCGTTGAAGCCCCCGACAGCACAGATACGCAGTATTTT. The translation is CSVEAPDSTDTQYF.